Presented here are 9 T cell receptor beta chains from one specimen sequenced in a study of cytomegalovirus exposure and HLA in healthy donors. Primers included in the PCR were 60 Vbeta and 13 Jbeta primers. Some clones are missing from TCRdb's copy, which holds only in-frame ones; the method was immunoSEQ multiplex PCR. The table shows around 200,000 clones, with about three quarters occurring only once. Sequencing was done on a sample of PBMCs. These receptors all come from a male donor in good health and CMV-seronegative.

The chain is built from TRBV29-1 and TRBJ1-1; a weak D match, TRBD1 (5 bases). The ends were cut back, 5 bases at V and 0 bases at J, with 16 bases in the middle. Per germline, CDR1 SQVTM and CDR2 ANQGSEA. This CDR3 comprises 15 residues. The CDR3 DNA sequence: TGCAGCGTTATTGGGGCAGGTCGTTTGAACACTGAAGCTTTCTTT. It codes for CSVIGAGRLNTEAFF.

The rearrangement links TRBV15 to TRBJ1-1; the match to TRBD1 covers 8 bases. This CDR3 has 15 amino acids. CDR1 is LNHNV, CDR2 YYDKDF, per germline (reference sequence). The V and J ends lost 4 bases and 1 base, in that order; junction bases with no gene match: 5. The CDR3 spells CATSKDRGSNTEAFF. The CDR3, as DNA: TGTGCCACCAGCAAAGACAGGGGTTCGAACACTGAAGCTTTCTTT.

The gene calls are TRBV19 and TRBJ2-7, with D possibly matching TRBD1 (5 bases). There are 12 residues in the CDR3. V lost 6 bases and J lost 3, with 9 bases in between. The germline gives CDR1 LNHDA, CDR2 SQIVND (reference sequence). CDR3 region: CASSQGVYEQYF. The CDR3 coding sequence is TGTGCCAGTAGCCAAGGGGTCTACGAGCAGTACTTC.

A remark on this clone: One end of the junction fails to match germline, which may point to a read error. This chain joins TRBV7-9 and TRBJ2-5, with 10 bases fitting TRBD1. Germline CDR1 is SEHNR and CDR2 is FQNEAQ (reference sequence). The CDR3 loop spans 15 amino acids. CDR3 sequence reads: CSSSFGQGEGETQYF. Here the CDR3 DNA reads TGTTCCAGCAGCTTCGGACAGGGGGAAGGGGAGACCCAGTACTTC.

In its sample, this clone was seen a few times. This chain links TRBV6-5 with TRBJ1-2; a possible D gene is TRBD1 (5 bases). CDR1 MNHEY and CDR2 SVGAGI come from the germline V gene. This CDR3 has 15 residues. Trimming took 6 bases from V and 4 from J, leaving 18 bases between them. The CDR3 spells CASSARTTFGYGYTF. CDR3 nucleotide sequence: TGTGCCAGCAGCGCAAGGACAACGTTCGGCTATGGCTACACCTTC.

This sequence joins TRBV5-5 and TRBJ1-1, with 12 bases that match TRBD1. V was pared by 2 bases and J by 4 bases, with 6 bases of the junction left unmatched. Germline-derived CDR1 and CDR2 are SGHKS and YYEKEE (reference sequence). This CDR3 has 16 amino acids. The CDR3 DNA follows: TGTGCCAGCAGCTTCCCGGGACAGGGGGCGATCACTGAAGCTTTCTTT. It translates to CASSFPGQGAITEAFF.

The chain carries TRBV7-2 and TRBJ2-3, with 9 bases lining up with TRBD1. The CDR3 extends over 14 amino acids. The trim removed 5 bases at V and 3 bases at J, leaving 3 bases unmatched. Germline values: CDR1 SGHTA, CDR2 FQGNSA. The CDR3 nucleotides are TGTGCCAGCAGCATTGGGACAGGGACAGATACGCAGTATTTT. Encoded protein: CASSIGTGTDTQYF.

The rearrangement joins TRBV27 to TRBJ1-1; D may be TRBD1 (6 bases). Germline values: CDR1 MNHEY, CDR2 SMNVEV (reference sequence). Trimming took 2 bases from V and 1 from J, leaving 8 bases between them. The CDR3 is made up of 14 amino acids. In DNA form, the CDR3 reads TGTGCCAGCAGTTTAATGGGACAGAACACTGAAGCTTTCTTT. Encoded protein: CASSLMGQNTEAFF.

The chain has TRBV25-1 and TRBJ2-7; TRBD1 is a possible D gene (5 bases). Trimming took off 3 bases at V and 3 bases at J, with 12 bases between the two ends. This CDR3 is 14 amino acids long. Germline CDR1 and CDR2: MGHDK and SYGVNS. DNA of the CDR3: TGTGCCAGCAGTGAGTATGAGACAGTCTACGAGCAGTACTTC. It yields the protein CASSEYETVYEQYF.